This T cell receptor beta chain came from a study of blood T cells in healthy people across ages. Findings and caveats of the study: There were more naive CD4+ cells and higher diversity in long-lived donors than in aged donors.

Isolating PBMCs gave at least 7 million of these cells per sample. The CDR3 is 14 residues long. Per the germline V gene, CDR1 is MNHNY and CDR2 is SVGAGI (reference sequence). A second PCR, run for 7 to 11 cycles, used a sample-barcoded 5' primer plus a J-beta primer mix. A template-switch adaptor that had 12 random nucleotides put a tag on each cDNA molecule. TCRdb processed the 5' RACE reads anew with MiXCR; each CDR3 protein has one entry. The sample shows some 700,000 distinct CDR3 sequences, approximately 22% of them seen only once. A note on this clonotype: Its antigen is not known.

The rearrangement joins TRBV6-6 to TRBJ2-5, with a tentative D call TRBD1 (5 bases). Gene TRBJ2-1 matches the end of the DNA better, so the J call may be wrong. The material sequenced was blood. The receptor comes from a man between 65 and 85 years old in good health. The CDR3 bases are TGTGCCAGCAGTCCCGACCTGGGGCTCGATGAGCAGTTCTTC. Translation: CASSPDLGLDEQFF.